These 31 T cell receptor beta chains were all obtained from the same sample, sequenced in a study of T cells in Graves' hyperthyroidism and ophthalmopathy. RNA transcripts gave rise to amplified TCR beta CDR3 regions. Using the HTBI primer set, a first-round RT-PCR was run on the TCR CDR3. MiXCR, run by TCRdb on the multiplex PCR reads, gives a single entry per CDR3 protein. The sample holds 650,000 to 850,000 distinct CDR3 sequences, roughly a sixth seen once. The sample comprised blood. These receptors all stem from a woman between 50 and 59 years old with Graves' hyperthyroidism that later progressed to Graves' ophthalmopathy.

This clonotype came up many times. This sequence joins TRBV18 and TRBJ2-1; D not certain. The V gene's germline CDR1 is KGHSH and CDR2 LQKENI. The CDR3 runs 13 residues. V was trimmed by 2 bases and J by 5 bases, leaving 7 bases between them. CDR3 amino acids: CASSPSQNNEQFF. In nucleotides, the CDR3 is TGTGCCAGCTCACCAAGCCAGAACAATGAGCAGTTCTTC.

The genes are TRBV20-1 and TRBJ1-2; D is ambiguous. This CDR3 is 12 amino acids long. Germline V lookup: CDR1 DFQATT, CDR2 SNEGSKA (reference sequence). V lost 1 base and J lost 8, with 11 bases in between. Here the CDR3 reads CSARVVSDGYTF. CDR3 in DNA: TGCAGTGCTAGAGTAGTGAGTGACGGCTACACCTTC.

The CDR3 coding sequence is TGTGCTAGTGGTTTGGGACAGACGAACACCGGGGAGCTGTTTTTT. Its protein product is CASGLGQTNTGELFF. The rearrangement links TRBV12-5 to TRBJ2-2, with D maybe TRBD1 (5 bases). This CDR3 is built from 15 residues. Trimming stripped 1 base from V and 0 bases from J, with 6 bases between. Germline CDR1 reads LGHNT; CDR2 reads FRNRAP.

This clonotype was counted only a few times. DNA of the CDR3: TGTGCCACCGAGAACTACAGGGAAATGAACACTGAAGCTTTCTTT. Its translation: CATENYREMNTEAFF. V and J are TRBV7-9 and TRBJ1-1; perhaps TRBD1 as D (6 bases). This CDR3 region has 15 residues. Germline CDR1 SEHNR, CDR2 FQNEAQ (reference sequence). The V gene lost 10 bases and the J gene lost 0 bases, with 18 bases spanning the gap. Full variable domain (outside the CDR3, taken from reference TRBV7-9 and TRBJ1-1): DTGVSQNPRHKITKRGQNVTFRCDPISEHNRLYWYRQTLGQGPEFLTYFQNEAQLEKSRLLSDRFSAERPKGSFSTLEIQRTEQGDSAMYLCATENYREMNTEAFFGQGTRLTVV.

V usage is TRBV12-3 or TRBV12-4 and J usage is TRBJ2-5, with TRBD2 identical over 7 bases. The CDR3 sequence is 15 residues long. The V gene end was trimmed by 1 base and the J gene end by 3 bases; junction bases not matched to a gene: 5. Here the CDR3 DNA reads TGTGCCAGCAGTTTAGAGAGGGCGGGAGAAGAGACCCAGTACTTC. This gives the protein CASSLERAGEETQYF.

The sample holds many counts of this clonotype. The chain combines TRBV11-2 with TRBJ1-1; D call uncertain. Germline values: CDR1 SGHAT, CDR2 FQNNGV. The CDR3 covers 13 residues. With 1 base removed from V and 4 bases from J, the gap between germline ends came to 7 bases. The CDR3 spells CASSLGQFTEAFF. CDR3 coding DNA: TGTGCCAGCAGCTTAGGGCAGTTCACTGAAGCTTTCTTT.

This clonotype was observed a few times. The J gene is TRBJ1-1, the V gene TRBV19, with TRBD1 identical over 9 bases. The trim removed 6 bases at V and 5 bases at J, leaving 10 bases unmatched. The CDR3 has 15 residues. Germline CDR1 reads LNHDA; CDR2 reads SQIVND (reference sequence). The CDR3 sequence is CASRRQGTGRTEAFF. The CDR3 DNA is TGTGCCAGTAGGAGGCAGGGGACAGGGCGGACTGAAGCTTTCTTT.

This clonotype has ten or more counts. The V and J genes are TRBV6-1 and TRBJ1-1; D not certain. The germline V and J ends were trimmed by 2 bases and 1 base, with 20 bases remaining between them. Per germline, CDR1 MNHNS and CDR2 SASEGT. This CDR3 spans 18 amino acids. This CDR3 reads CASSEFLGAVPGNTEAFF. DNA of the CDR3: TGTGCCAGCAGTGAATTTCTCGGAGCTGTACCGGGGAACACTGAAGCTTTCTTT.

This clonotype has ten or more counts. This chain links TRBV30 with TRBJ2-7; D is ambiguous. The CDR3 is 12 residues long. The V and J ends lost 0 bases and 3 bases respectively, with 6 bases between them. CDR1 and CDR2 from the germline V gene are GTSNPN and SVGIG (reference sequence). CDR3 amino acids: CAWSVRNYEQYF. CDR3 DNA sequence: TGTGCCTGGAGTGTACGGAACTACGAGCAGTACTTC.

This clonotype was counted many times. V usage is TRBV2 and J usage is TRBJ2-2; 7 bases map to TRBD1. V trimming: 4 bases; J trimming: 1 base; junction bases outside the gene matches: 6. The V gene's germline CDR1 is SNHLY and CDR2 FYNNEI. This CDR3 spans 16 amino acids. The CDR3 reads CASSGPRQGNTGELFF. DNA of the CDR3: TGTGCCAGCAGTGGGCCCAGACAGGGGAACACCGGGGAGCTGTTTTTT.

This clonotype was recorded at least ten times. The chain employs TRBV20-1 and TRBJ1-1; D gene ambiguous. The germline gives CDR1 DFQATT, CDR2 SNEGSKA (reference sequence). V lost 6 bases and J lost 1, with 18 bases in between. The length of the CDR3 is 15 residues. Here the CDR3 DNA reads TGCAGTGCCAGCGCCTATGAGCGGCCGAACACTGAAGCTTTCTTT. As protein: CSASAYERPNTEAFF.

The chain links TRBV4-1 to TRBJ1-2; 9 positions match TRBD1. The CDR3 consists of 16 residues. From germline, CDR1 is MGHRA and CDR2 YSYEKL. The trim removed 1 base at V and 6 bases at J, leaving 9 bases unmatched. CDR3 sequence: CASSQGIGTGLNGYTF. In DNA, the CDR3 is TGCGCCAGCAGCCAAGGTATAGGGACAGGGCTAAATGGCTACACCTTC.

The sample holds a few counts of this clonotype. This chain connects TRBV20-1 to TRBJ2-2; 9 bases align to TRBD1. Trimming cost V 4 bases and J 6 bases; bases outside gene matches: 6. There are 14 residues in the CDR3. The V gene's germline CDR1 is DFQATT and CDR2 SNEGSKA (reference sequence). In DNA form, the CDR3 reads TGCAGTGCTAAGGGACAGGGAAATGCCGGGGAGCTGTTTTTT. It codes for CSAKGQGNAGELFF.

A single count supports this clonotype. Written as DNA, the CDR3 is TGTGCCAGCAGCTTGGCGGGCCGTGCAACTAATGAAAAACTGTTTTTT. Amino acids: CASSLAGRATNEKLFF. The chain couples TRBV5-5 to TRBJ1-4; D ambiguous. Germline values: CDR1 SGHKS, CDR2 YYEKEE (reference sequence). The CDR3 consists of 16 residues. Trimming removed 0 bases at V and 0 bases at J, with 9 bases between.

This clonotype has ten or more counts. The chain uses TRBV27 and TRBJ1-1; perhaps TRBD1 as D (6 bases). This CDR3 is built from 14 residues. V was clipped by 5 bases and J by 2 bases, with 12 bases between them. Germline CDR1 reads MNHEY; CDR2 reads SMNVEV (reference sequence). CDR3 in DNA: TGTGCCAGCAGTCCCGGACAGCAAAACACTGAAGCTTTCTTT. Residues: CASSPGQQNTEAFF.

The chain couples TRBV7-9 to TRBJ1-2, with D perhaps matching TRBD1 (6 bases). Trimming pared 6 bases from V and 5 bases from J, leaving 22 bases between. Germline V lookup: CDR1 SEHNR, CDR2 FQNEAQ (reference sequence). The CDR3 is 16 residues long. CDR3 bases: TGTGCCAGCAGTCCGGCCGGGGGGCCCGAGGGGTATGGCTACACCTTC. Encoded protein: CASSPAGGPEGYGYTF. Based on the CDR3 plus reference TRBV7-9 and TRBJ1-2, the full variable domain is DTGVSQNPRHKITKRGQNVTFRCDPISEHNRLYWYRQTLGQGPEFLTYFQNEAQLEKSRLLSDRFSAERPKGSFSTLEIQRTEQGDSAMYLCASSPAGGPEGYGYTFGSGTRLTVV.

This clonotype was seen ten or more times. The rearrangement joins TRBV20-1 to TRBJ1-1, with D uncertain. CDR1 is DFQATT and CDR2 is SNEGSKA in the germline V gene (reference sequence). The CDR3 extends over 12 amino acids. Between the trimmed V and J ends, which lost 2 bases and 5 bases, there was a span of 9 bases. The CDR3 loop is CSARRRSTEAFF. In DNA form, the CDR3 reads TGCAGTGCTAGACGCAGGAGTACTGAAGCTTTCTTT.

This clonotype was seen repeatedly, ten times or more. The V gene is TRBV20-1, the J gene TRBJ1-4, with D unclear. This CDR3 is 13 amino acids long. Trimming pared 6 bases from V and 7 bases from J, leaving 15 bases between. CDR1 and CDR2 (germline): DFQATT, SNEGSKA (reference sequence). CDR3 amino acids: CSARFTSGEKLFF. CDR3 DNA sequence: TGCAGTGCCAGGTTCACTTCGGGTGAAAAACTGTTTTTT.

The V gene is TRBV6-1, the J gene TRBJ2-2, with TRBD2 as a possible D gene (6 bases). The V end lost 6 bases, the J end lost 1 base, and 12 bases lay between the germline ends. CDR3 length: 15 amino acids. Germline-derived CDR1 and CDR2 are MNHNS and SASEGT. The CDR3 loop reads CASRGRRRNTGELFF. In nucleotides, the CDR3 is TGTGCCAGCAGAGGGAGGCGGAGGAACACCGGGGAGCTGTTTTTT.

This clonotype was recorded at least ten times. This chain connects TRBV30 to TRBJ2-7, with D perhaps given as TRBD1 or TRBD2 (5 bases each). The CDR3 length is 14 residues. V lost 3 bases to trimming and J lost 0 bases, with 12 bases between them. Germline values: CDR1 GTSNPN, CDR2 SVGIG (reference sequence). The CDR3 sequence: CAWSEGLSSYEQYF. The CDR3 nucleotides read TGTGCCTGGAGCGAGGGGTTAAGCTCCTACGAGCAGTACTTC.

This chain uses TRBV29-1 with TRBJ2-1; 7 bases are shared with TRBD2. The germline CDR1 and CDR2 sequences are SQVTM and ANQGSEA. The ends lost 5 bases at V and 0 bases at J; junction bases unmatched: 10. There are 16 residues in the CDR3. DNA of the CDR3: TGCAGCGTTTATTCAATGGGGGGGTTCTCCTACAATGAGCAGTTCTTC. Its translation: CSVYSMGGFSYNEQFF.

The rearrangement joins TRBV6-1 to TRBJ1-1; weak D call: TRBD1 (5 bases). Germline CDR1 is MNHNS and CDR2 is SASEGT. V was trimmed by 10 bases and J by 1 base, leaving 16 bases between them. CDR3 length equals 14 residues. CDR3 amino acids: CAIHKSRENTEAFF. The CDR3 DNA reads as TGTGCCATCCATAAATCCAGGGAGAACACTGAAGCTTTCTTT.

The chain uses TRBV12-3 or TRBV12-4 and TRBJ2-7; D may be TRBD1 or TRBD2 (5 bases each). The length of the CDR3 is 16 residues. V was pared by 5 bases and J by 4 bases, with 21 bases between. CDR3 in DNA: TGTGCCAGCAGTCCCAGGACCTGGGACGTAGAGTACGAGCAGTACTTC. Translated, it gives CASSPRTWDVEYEQYF.

The V gene is TRBV3-1, the J gene TRBJ2-2; D unresolved. The CDR3 covers 13 residues. Germline V gene sequence: CDR1 LGHDT, CDR2 YNNKEL (reference sequence). V shed 7 bases and J shed 6 bases, with 12 bases lying between them. CDR3 residues: CASTPGVAGELFF. CDR3 bases: TGTGCCAGCACCCCAGGTGTGGCCGGGGAGCTGTTTTTT.

This clonotype was detected once. The chain links TRBV29-1 to TRBJ2-1, with unresolved D. Germline V gene lookup returns CDR1 SQVTM and CDR2 ANQGSEA. This CDR3 is built from 12 residues. V was shortened by 3 bases and J by 2 bases, with 5 bases between the two germline ends. CDR3 DNA sequence: TGCAGCGTTGAGGGTACCTACAATGAGCAGTTCTTC. It is translated as CSVEGTYNEQFF.

The table lists this clonotype with a few counts. The chain uses TRBV7-2 and TRBJ1-5; D gene uncertain. Looked up from germline, CDR1 is SGHTA and CDR2 is FQGNSA. Trimming took off 1 base at V and 7 bases at J, with 8 bases between the two ends. This CDR3 is built from 13 residues. CDR3 in DNA: TGTGCCAGCAGCTTAGGGATGGGCCAGCCCCAGCATTTT. Its translation is CASSLGMGQPQHF.

This clonotype occurred a few times. The CDR3 here is CASSLAGVSPEAFF. The CDR3 coding sequence is TGCGCCAGCAGCTTGGCGGGTGTCAGCCCTGAAGCTTTCTTT. The V gene is TRBV5-1, the J gene TRBJ1-1, with no clear D. CDR3 length: 14 residues. Germline CDR1 and CDR2: SGHRS and YFSETQ. Trimming removed 0 bases at V and 6 bases at J, with 12 bases between.

CDR3 in amino acids: CASSQDGRGLTAETQYF. As DNA, the CDR3 is TGCGCCAGCAGCCAAGATGGGCGGGGGCTTACTGCAGAGACCCAGTACTTC. This chain uses TRBV4-1 with TRBJ2-5; maybe TRBD2 (7 bases). V was shortened by 0 bases and J by 4 bases, with 18 bases between the two germline ends. The CDR3 totals 17 residues. In germline, CDR1 is MGHRA, CDR2 YSYEKL.

This clonotype has a handful of counts. This chain links TRBV7-9 with TRBJ1-1; unclear D gene. Germline assignment: CDR1 SEHNR and CDR2 FQNEAQ (reference sequence). Trimming shortened V by 5 bases and J by 0 bases, and 10 bases separated the two germline ends. The CDR3 consists of 14 residues. The CDR3 nucleotides are TGTGCCAGCAGCCCAGGACGGGTGAACACTGAAGCTTTCTTT. Protein: CASSPGRVNTEAFF.

This clonotype was seen a few times. The chain recombines TRBV6-1 with TRBJ1-5, with no clear D. The CDR3 has 15 residues. Per the germline V gene, CDR1 is MNHNS and CDR2 is SASEGT. The DNA for the CDR3 is TGTGCTACCCAGCAAGAAAGGACGGGCAATCAGCCCCAGCATTTT. The encoded protein is CATQQERTGNQPQHF.

CDR3 protein: CASSGMTYPVTEQFF. Written as DNA, the CDR3 is TGTGCCAGCAGCGGAATGACATACCCGGTCACTGAGCAGTTCTTC. This chain joins TRBV5-8 and TRBJ2-1; D gene unclear. CDR1 SGHTS and CDR2 YDEGEE come from the germline V gene. V gave up 4 bases and J gave up 9 bases, with 20 bases separating them. There are 15 residues in the CDR3.